These T cell receptor beta chains were read from a single sample in a study of control samples from healthy donors and cancer patients. Sequenced by immunoSEQ multiplex PCR; TCRdb stores in-frame clones only, minus some. The table has around 110,000 clones, roughly 93% seen once. Material: blood. These receptors all come from a man younger than 40 in good health. The CDR3 runs from the conserved cysteine through the conserved F or W. D genes are given only for firm matches. Where a row states a size, it is once, few, many or the class of an expanded clone; other rows omit it.

clone size	J gene	V gene	D gene	CDR3 DNA	CDR3 protein
few	TRBJ2-5	TRBV28	.	TGTGCCAGCAGTTTATCCCGGGGGCAGGACAGGTGGCAAGAGACCCAGTACTTC	CASSLSRGQDRWQETQYF
.	TRBJ2-1	TRBV6-1	.	TGTGCCAGCAGTGAAGCCCTAACCGGGACATACAATGAGCAGTTCTTC	CASSEALTGTYNEQFF
.	TRBJ2-1	TRBV24-1	.	TGTGCCACCAGTGATTTGGGGGGGCAGGGCGGCAATGAGCAGTTCTTC	CATSDLGGQGGNEQFF
once	TRBJ1-3	TRBV9	.	TGTGCCAGCAGCGGGGGCTCTGGAAACACCATATATTTT	CASSGGSGNTIYF
.	TRBJ2-3	TRBV6-2/TRBV6-3	TRBD2	TGTGCCAGCAGTTACTCGATCTTACTAGCGGGGGGCCTCACAGATACGCAGTATTTT	CASSYSILLAGGLTDTQYF
.	TRBJ2-6	TRBV18	.	TGTGCCAGCTCACCGATAAGTCCCCCGGCCAACGTCCTGACTTTC	CASSPISPPANVLTF
.	TRBJ1-1	TRBV5-1	.	TGCGCCAGCAGCTTGGACTCGAACACTGAAGCTTTCTTT	CASSLDSNTEAFF
.	TRBJ1-3	TRBV6-5	TRBD1	TGTGCCAGCAGTCGGGACAGGGCAAGAGGAAACACCATATATTTT	CASSRDRARGNTIYF
.	TRBJ2-1	TRBV7-2	.	TGTGCCAGCAGGGGATGGTCCTACAATGAGCAGTTCTTC	CASRGWSYNEQFF
.	TRBJ2-3	TRBV11-2	TRBD2	TGTGCCAGCACCCGTAGCGGGGCCACAGATACGCAGTATTTT	CASTRSGATDTQYF
.	TRBJ1-2	TRBV24-1	TRBD1	TGTGCCACCAGTGATCCAGCGACAGGGGGTAGGATCTATGGCTACACCTTC	CATSDPATGGRIYGYTF
.	TRBJ1-5	TRBV10-2	.	TGCGCCAGCAGTGAGTCAACTGTCCGTCCCAATCAGCCCCAGCATTTT	CASSESTVRPNQPQHF
.	TRBJ2-7	TRBV4-2	.	TGTGCCAGCAGCCAAGACGGCGGAGGGCAGGGATTCGAGCAGTACTTC	CASSQDGGGQGFEQYF